This T cell receptor beta chain came from a study of regulatory T cells in long-lasting Graves disease. General study results and limits: Persistent patients had more shared public clonotypes (about 2,700) than new patients (roughly 900). Newly diagnosed disease favored TRBV20-1 and TRBJ2-1 over persistent disease.

Regarding time point: newly diagnosed GD, antithyroid drugs for less than 3 months. Extracted RNA from PBMCs served as the source of the TCR library. In regard to this clonotype: What it binds is unknown.

Building the TCR beta libraries relied on iRepertoire HTBI primers, and CDR3 regions underwent Arm-PCR. TCRdb passed the multiplex PCR reads through MiXCR, listing each CDR3 protein once. The table records over 350,000 distinct CDR3 sequences, approximately 15% of them present only once. V lost 7 bases and J 1 base, leaving 11 bases between the germline ends. The CDR3 is made up of 15 amino acids. The germline V gene encodes CDR1 SGHVS and CDR2 FQNEAQ. This sample was also put to use in a study of T cells in Graves' hyperthyroidism and ophthalmopathy.

This material consisted of peripheral blood mononuclear cells (PBMCs), taken at new diagnosis, from a patient treated with antithyroid drugs. V gene TRBV7-8 combines with J gene TRBJ2-6; D may correspond to TRBD1 or TRBD2 (5 bases each). The origin of this receptor is a woman in her 40s with Graves disease. CDR3 amino acids: CASIRGSSGANVLTF. The CDR3 DNA reads TGTGCCAGCATTCGGGGCAGTTCTGGGGCCAACGTCCTGACTTTC.